Listed here are 31 T cell receptor beta chains from one sample, sequenced in a study of T cells in Graves' hyperthyroidism and ophthalmopathy. Regions amplified from RNA transcripts were the TCR beta CDR3 regions. A first-round RT-PCR of the TCR CDR3 used the HTBI primer set. One entry per CDR3 protein, called by TCRdb with MiXCR from the multiplex PCR reads. The sample includes 300,000 to 450,000 distinct CDR3 sequences, approximately 17% of them seen just once. Sequencing was carried out using blood. These receptors all stem from a woman between 25 and 40 years old with Graves' hyperthyroidism that later progressed to Graves' ophthalmopathy.

This clonotype was seen at least ten times. The chain carries TRBV2 and TRBJ2-3; D is perhaps TRBD2 (6 bases). CDR1 SNHLY and CDR2 FYNNEI come from the germline V gene. The CDR3 is 15 residues long. Trimming removed 3 bases from V and 5 bases from J, with 15 bases in between. The CDR3 loop is CASSDLAGRKDTQYF. The CDR3 bases are TGTGCCAGCAGTGATTTGGCGGGGAGGAAAGATACGCAGTATTTT. Drawing the rest from reference TRBV2 and TRBJ2-3, the complete variable domain is EPEVTQTPSHQVTQMGQEVILRCVPISNHLYFYWYRQILGQKVEFLVSFYNNEISEKSEIFDDQFSVERPDGSNFTLKIRSTKLEDSAMYFCASSDLAGRKDTQYFGPGTRLTVL.

This clonotype was counted ten times or more. This chain connects TRBV20-1 to TRBJ2-3, with 9 nucleotides matching TRBD2. The trim removed 0 bases at V and 2 bases at J, leaving 6 bases unmatched. Germline values: CDR1 DFQATT, CDR2 SNEGSKA (reference sequence). CDR3 length equals 16 residues. CDR3 sequence reads: CSARDPSGEITDTQYF. In nucleotides, the CDR3 is TGCAGTGCTAGAGATCCTAGCGGGGAAATCACAGATACGCAGTATTTT.

The chain is built from TRBV20-1 and TRBJ2-3; D possibly corresponds to TRBD2 (7 bases). The CDR3 covers 15 residues. The V end was cut by 0 bases, the J end by 3 bases, with 13 bases between. Germline V gene data show CDR1 as DFQATT and CDR2 as SNEGSKA (reference sequence). The CDR3 sequence is CSARDSGGGTDTQYF. As DNA, the CDR3 is TGCAGTGCTAGAGATTCGGGGGGCGGGACAGATACGCAGTATTTT.

CDR3 region: CASSSSGLGYGYTF. The CDR3 bases are TGTGCCAGCAGTTCCTCGGGCCTCGGGTATGGCTACACCTTC. V is TRBV12-3 or TRBV12-4 and J is TRBJ1-2; no reliable D call. Trimming removed 4 bases at V and 5 bases at J, with 14 bases between. The CDR3 totals 14 residues.

The chain carries TRBV20-1 and TRBJ2-2, with TRBD1 identical over 10 bases. The CDR3 has 14 residues. From germline, CDR1 is DFQATT and CDR2 SNEGSKA (reference sequence). V lost 5 bases, J lost 4 bases, and 4 bases stayed unmatched. CDR3 in amino acids: CSAFGQGVTGELFF. Written as DNA, the CDR3 is TGCAGTGCTTTTGGACAGGGGGTCACCGGGGAGCTGTTTTTT.

This clonotype has at least ten counts. The chain recombines TRBV19 with TRBJ2-7; a weak D match, TRBD2 (6 bases). V was cut by 6 bases and J by 1 base, with 19 bases left in between. This CDR3 contains 16 residues. CDR1 is LNHDA, CDR2 SQIVND, per germline (reference sequence). The CDR3 spells CASSPEEGAVSYEQYF. The CDR3 bases are TGTGCCAGTAGCCCTGAGGAGGGCGCCGTATCCTACGAGCAGTACTTC.

This clonotype was counted many times. This sequence joins TRBV2 and TRBJ2-4; tentatively, D is TRBD1 (5 bases). Between the trimmed V and J ends, which lost 7 bases and 0 bases, there was a span of 10 bases. The CDR3 is 14 amino acids. Germline lookup yields CDR1 SNHLY and CDR2 FYNNEI. The CDR3 protein is CASTQELAKNIQYF. CDR3 DNA: TGTGCCAGCACACAGGAGTTAGCCAAAAACATTCAGTACTTC.

This clonotype was seen more than once but under ten times. The rearrangement joins TRBV5-4 to TRBJ2-1, with D possibly being TRBD2 (5 bases). The CDR3 runs to 12 residues. V gave up 6 bases and J gave up 7 bases, with 11 bases separating them. The germline V gene has CDR1 SGHNT and CDR2 YYREEE (reference sequence). DNA for the CDR3: TGTGCCAGCACTAGCTTCCTGAATGAGCAGTTCTTC. Translated, it gives CASTSFLNEQFF. Complete variable domain (other parts from reference TRBV5-4 and TRBJ2-1): ETGVTQSPTHLIKTRGQQVTLRCSSQSGHNTVSWYQQALGQGPQFIFQYYREEENGRGNFPPRFSGLQFPNYSSELNVNALELDDSALYLCASTSFLNEQFFGPGTRLTVL.

This clonotype appeared many times. This sequence joins TRBV7-6 and TRBJ2-1, with a tentative D call TRBD1 (6 bases). Trimming stripped 5 bases from V and 2 bases from J, with 13 bases between. Germline CDR1 reads SGHVS; CDR2 reads FNYEAQ. The CDR3 covers 15 residues. CDR3 region: CASSEKGVTYNEQFF. In nucleotides, the CDR3 is TGTGCCAGCAGCGAAAAGGGGGTGACCTACAATGAGCAGTTCTTC. Filled out from reference TRBV7-6 and TRBJ2-1, the complete variable domain reads GAGVSQSPRYKVTKRGQDVALRCDPISGHVSLYWYRQALGQGPEFLTYFNYEAQQDKSGLPNDRFSAERPEGSISTLTIQRTEQRDSAMYRCASSEKGVTYNEQFFGPGTRLTVL.

This clonotype was seen at least ten times. The rearrangement links TRBV27 to TRBJ2-5; 11 nucleotides align to TRBD2. The CDR3 spans 15 residues. With V trimmed by 0 bases and J by 4 bases, 1 base remained unmatched. In germline, CDR1 is MNHEY, CDR2 SMNVEV (reference sequence). Here the CDR3 reads CASSLSSGRVETQYF. Here the CDR3 DNA reads TGTGCCAGCAGTTTATCTAGCGGGAGGGTAGAGACCCAGTACTTC.

The rearrangement links TRBV4-1 to TRBJ2-1, with 9 positions matching TRBD2. The CDR3 spans 15 residues. With V trimmed by 6 bases and J by 10 bases, 13 bases remained unmatched. The germline V gene encodes CDR1 MGHRA and CDR2 YSYEKL. This chain's CDR3 is CASSREPGLALEQFF. CDR3 DNA: TGCGCCAGCAGTCGGGAACCGGGACTAGCATTGGAGCAGTTCTTC.

The gene calls are TRBV3-1 and TRBJ2-3, with a possible D match to TRBD2 (5 bases). The CDR3 loop spans 14 amino acids. V was cut by 8 bases and J by 4 bases, with 16 bases left in between. CDR1 LGHDT and CDR2 YNNKEL come from the germline V gene (reference sequence). CDR3 nucleotide sequence: TGTGCCAGCTCTTTCGGGGTGGGTGCAGATACGCAGTATTTT. It translates to CASSFGVGADTQYF.

This clonotype occurred many times. This chain links TRBV10-3 with TRBJ1-3; D unresolved. This CDR3 has 14 residues. The V gene's germline CDR1 is ENHRY and CDR2 SYGVKD. With 6 bases removed from V and 4 bases from J, the gap between germline ends came to 13 bases. CDR3 loop: CAISERGSGNTIYF. The DNA of the CDR3 is TGTGCCATCAGCGAAAGAGGCTCCGGAAACACCATATATTTT.

This clonotype was detected ten times or more. V usage is TRBV30 and J usage is TRBJ1-1; D is perhaps TRBD1 (5 bases). Trimming left V 1 base short and J 0 bases short, with 9 bases between. In germline, CDR1 is GTSNPN, CDR2 SVGIG (reference sequence). The CDR3 length is 14 residues. This CDR3 is CAWSALTVNTEAFF. The CDR3 DNA sequence: TGTGCCTGGAGTGCCTTGACAGTGAACACTGAAGCTTTCTTT.

This clonotype came up many times. This sequence joins TRBV7-6 and TRBJ1-6, with D tentatively TRBD1 (5 bases). V was shortened by 1 base and J by 7 bases, with 11 bases between the two germline ends. CDR1 is SGHVS and CDR2 is FNYEAQ in the germline V gene. This CDR3 region has 15 residues. CDR3 nucleotide sequence: TGTGCCAGCAGCTTAGAGGCAGGGCCGAATTCACCCCTCCACTTT. Translating gives CASSLEAGPNSPLHF.

This clonotype came up a few times. This chain uses TRBV20-1 with TRBJ2-7, with D perhaps matching TRBD1 (5 bases). Germline V gene lookup returns CDR1 DFQATT and CDR2 SNEGSKA (reference sequence). There are 18 residues in the CDR3. V was pared by 3 bases and J by 2 bases, with 26 bases between. The CDR3 here is CSARGRPSFISLAYEQYF. The CDR3 nucleotides are TGCAGTGCTAGGGGGCGACCCAGCTTTATTTCCCTAGCCTACGAGCAGTACTTC.

This clonotype was seen many times. This sequence joins TRBV5-1 and TRBJ2-5, with D unresolved. Per germline, CDR1 SGHRS and CDR2 YFSETQ. With 1 base removed from V and 2 bases from J, the gap between germline ends came to 21 bases. This CDR3 comprises 18 residues. The CDR3: CASSLPSGTAAYQETQYF. For the CDR3, the DNA is TGCGCCAGCAGCTTGCCAAGTGGAACCGCGGCCTATCAAGAGACCCAGTACTTC.

The chain joins TRBV5-1 to TRBJ2-7; either TRBD1 or TRBD2 may fit D (5 bases each). The ends were cut back, 3 bases at V and 0 bases at J, with 16 bases in the middle. This CDR3 spans 16 amino acids. CDR1 is SGHRS, CDR2 YFSETQ, per germline. The CDR3 protein is CASSWAGTLDSYEQYF. CDR3 DNA sequence: TGCGCCAGCAGCTGGGCCGGGACGCTCGACTCCTACGAGCAGTACTTC.

This clonotype was seen repeatedly, ten times or more. The chain combines TRBV5-1 with TRBJ1-1, with a possible D match to TRBD1 (6 bases). CDR1 SGHRS and CDR2 YFSETQ come from the germline V gene. V was cut by 2 bases and J by 5 bases, with 13 bases left in between. CDR3 length: 14 amino acids. The DNA of the CDR3 is TGCGCCAGCAGCTTTGGAACAGGGCGGACTGAAGCTTTCTTT. This codes for CASSFGTGRTEAFF.

The genes are TRBV4-1 and TRBJ1-4; maybe TRBD1 (5 bases). The V gene lost 1 base and the J gene lost 1 base, with 16 bases spanning the gap. Germline-derived CDR1 and CDR2 are MGHRA and YSYEKL. The CDR3 is 18 amino acids. In nucleotides, the CDR3 is TGCGCCAGCAGCCAAGTCGTCGAGCCCCAGGGAACTAATGAAAAACTGTTTTTT. As protein: CASSQVVEPQGTNEKLFF.

At least ten counts were recorded for this clonotype. The chain has TRBV2 and TRBJ2-7; no definite D call. The V gene's germline CDR1 is SNHLY and CDR2 FYNNEI. Trimming cost V 5 bases and J 7 bases, with 24 bases left between them. The CDR3 runs to 16 residues. The CDR3 DNA sequence: TGTGCCAGCAGTTTATATTCATCCCTCCCGATGGGAGAGCAGTACTTC. Amino acids: CASSLYSSLPMGEQYF.

This clonotype was observed a few times. The chain carries TRBV29-1 and TRBJ2-2, with 9 bases matching TRBD1. V trimming: 4 bases; J trimming: 4 bases; junction bases outside the gene matches: 4. The CDR3 has 14 amino acids. CDR1 is SQVTM, CDR2 ANQGSEA, per germline. This CDR3 reads CSVGGQGFTGELFF. The DNA of the CDR3 is TGCAGCGTTGGGGGACAGGGATTCACCGGGGAGCTGTTTTTT.

This clonotype was picked up a small number of times. The chain links TRBV18 to TRBJ2-2; D possibly corresponds to TRBD2 (5 bases). V lost 2 bases and J 7 bases, leaving 17 bases between the germline ends. CDR1 is KGHSH, CDR2 LQKENI, per germline. The CDR3 spans 16 residues. CDR3 amino acids: CASSPIMGAPGGELFF. The CDR3 nucleotides are TGTGCCAGCTCACCAATTATGGGAGCTCCTGGCGGGGAGCTGTTTTTT.

The chain employs TRBV30 and TRBJ1-1; D remains ambiguous. Germline loops: CDR1 GTSNPN, CDR2 SVGIG (reference sequence). Trimming took 0 bases from V and 8 from J, leaving 16 bases between them. This CDR3 contains 14 residues. The CDR3 DNA is TGTGCCTGGAGTGTAGGCGACATATACGACGAAGCTTTCTTT. Its protein product is CAWSVGDIYDEAFF.

CDR3 sequence: CASSLAVGLAGGDTQYF. CDR3 nucleotides: TGTGCCAGCAGCTTGGCTGTTGGACTAGCGGGAGGAGATACGCAGTATTTT. The V gene is TRBV5-6, the J gene TRBJ2-3; 14 bases map to TRBD2. Germline assignment: CDR1 SGHDT and CDR2 YYEEEE. With 0 bases clipped from V and 5 bases from J, the junction kept 5 bases outside the gene matches. There are 17 residues in the CDR3. The whole variable domain, filled in from reference TRBV5-6 and TRBJ2-3, reads DAGVTQSPTHLIKTRGQQVTLRCSPKSGHDTVSWYQQALGQGPQFIFQYYEEEERQRGNFPDRFSGHQFPNYSSELNVNALLLGDSALYLCASSLAVGLAGGDTQYFGPGTRLTVL.

This clonotype was seen just once. A much more abundant neighbour one base away suggests this may be a read error. This chain links TRBV3-1 with TRBJ1-2, with D possibly TRBD1 on 5 matching bases. The CDR3 extends over 15 amino acids. Germline values: CDR1 LGHDT, CDR2 YNNKEL (reference sequence). The CDR3 DNA reads TGTACCAGCAGCCAAGAGACGACAGCAGACTATGGCTACACCTTC. Protein product: CTSSQETTADYGYTF.

This clonotype was seen repeatedly, ten times or more. This chain uses TRBV7-8 with TRBJ2-3, with D perhaps matching TRBD2 (6 bases). V dropped 6 bases and J dropped 1 base, with 11 bases sitting between them. CDR3 length equals 14 residues. Germline CDR1 and CDR2: SGHVS and FQNEAQ. This CDR3 reads CASRLSGGTDTQYF. In DNA, the CDR3 is TGTGCCAGCAGACTATCGGGGGGCACAGATACGCAGTATTTT.

In this sample, this clonotype turned up many times. This chain connects TRBV5-1 to TRBJ2-2; TRBD2 is a possible D gene (5 bases). V was shortened by 5 bases and J by 5 bases, with 16 bases between the two germline ends. The CDR3 extends over 15 amino acids. Looked up from germline, CDR1 is SGHRS and CDR2 is YFSETQ. This CDR3 is CASRRGLTGTGELFF. In DNA form, the CDR3 reads TGCGCCAGCAGACGAGGCCTCACGGGGACCGGGGAGCTGTTTTTT.

This clonotype has a count of ten or more. The CDR3 nucleotides are TGTGCCAGCAGTGAATTCGTGACAGGGGCCACAGATACGCAGTATTTT. Translation: CASSEFVTGATDTQYF. The V call is TRBV2, the J call TRBJ2-3, with TRBD1 matching 8 bases. The CDR3 loop spans 16 amino acids. CDR1 and CDR2 (germline): SNHLY, FYNNEI. With V trimmed by 2 bases and J by 2 bases, 6 bases remained unmatched.

Here the CDR3 reads CASSLWYRDSSYEQYF. The DNA for the CDR3 is TGCGCCAGCAGCTTGTGGTACCGGGACTCCTCCTACGAGCAGTACTTC. The chain combines TRBV5-1 with TRBJ2-7; D may be TRBD2 (6 bases). V lost 1 base to trimming and J lost 0 bases, with 14 bases between them. Germline assignment: CDR1 SGHRS and CDR2 YFSETQ. The CDR3 sequence is 16 residues long.

The chain uses TRBV20-1 and TRBJ2-7, with TRBD2 as a possible D gene (6 bases). Trimming took off 1 base at V and 4 bases at J, with 8 bases between the two ends. The germline V gene has CDR1 DFQATT and CDR2 SNEGSKA (reference sequence). The CDR3 spans 12 residues. The CDR3 DNA reads as TGCAGTGCTAGAGTCGCGGGGTACGAGCAGTACTTC. Its protein is CSARVAGYEQYF.